This T cell receptor (beta chain) was observed in a study of CD8 T cells in ankylosing spondylitis. TCRdb fed the 5' RACE reads into MiXCR, producing one record per CDR3 protein. The repertoire holds 290,000 or so distinct CDR3 sequences, with more than 20% as singletons. In the case of this clonotype: Its antigen is not identified.

Overall study results and limits: In peripheral blood, disease-linked CD8+ clones occurred at relatively low frequencies. Within matched ankylosing spondylitis synovial fluid, disease-linked clones were reportedly significantly enriched. Some motif variants had been reported before (in reactive arthritis synovial fluid and blood).

Germline V gives CDR1 SNHLY, CDR2 FYNNEI. The CDR3 covers 14 residues. V gave up 3 bases and J gave up 2 bases, with 9 bases separating them. The chain links TRBV2 to TRBJ2-3; no reliable D call. What was sequenced was blood, either unsorted or a sorted T cell fraction (not recorded which). This clonotype originated in a female donor with ankylosing spondylitis or in good health (not recorded which). The CDR3 loop is CASSEKRSTDTQYF. In DNA, the CDR3 is TGTGCCAGCAGTGAGAAACGGTCCACAGATACGCAGTATTTT.